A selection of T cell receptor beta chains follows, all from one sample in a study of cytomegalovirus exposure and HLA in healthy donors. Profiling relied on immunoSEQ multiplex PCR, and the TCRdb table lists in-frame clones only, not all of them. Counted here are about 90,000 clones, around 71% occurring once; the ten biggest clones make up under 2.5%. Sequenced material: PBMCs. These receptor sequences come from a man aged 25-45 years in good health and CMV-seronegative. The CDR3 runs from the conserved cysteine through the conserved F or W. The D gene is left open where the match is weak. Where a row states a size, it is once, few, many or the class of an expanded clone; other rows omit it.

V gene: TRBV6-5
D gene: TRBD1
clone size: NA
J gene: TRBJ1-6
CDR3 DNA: TGTGCCAGCAGCTCCTGGACAGGGGATTCACCCCTCCACTTT
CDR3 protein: CASSSWTGDSPLHF

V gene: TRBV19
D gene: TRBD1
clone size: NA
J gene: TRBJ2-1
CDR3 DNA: TGTGCCAGTAGTTCCAATCCGGGACAGCTGAGCTCCTACAATGAGCAGTTCTTC
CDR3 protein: CASSSNPGQLSSYNEQFF

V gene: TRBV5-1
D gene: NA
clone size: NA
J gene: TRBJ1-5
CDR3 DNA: TGCGCCAGCAGTCCAGCAACCGGGAGCGGACAGCCCCAGCATTTT
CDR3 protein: CASSPATGSGQPQHF

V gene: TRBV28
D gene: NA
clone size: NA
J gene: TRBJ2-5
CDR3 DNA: TGTGCCAGCAGGCTGGCAGGGTCCCAAGAGACCCAGTACTTC
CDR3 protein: CASRLAGSQETQYF

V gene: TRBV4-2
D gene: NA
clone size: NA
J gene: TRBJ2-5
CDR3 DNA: TGTGCCAGCAGCCAAGAGAGGGTCTCCGAGACCCAGTACTTC
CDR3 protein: CASSQERVSETQYF

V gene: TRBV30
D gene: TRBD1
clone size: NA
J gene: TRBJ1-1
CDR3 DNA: TGTGCCTGGAGTGTATGGGGGACAGGATCTAACCTTGAAGCTTTCTTT
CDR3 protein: CAWSVWGTGSNLEAFF

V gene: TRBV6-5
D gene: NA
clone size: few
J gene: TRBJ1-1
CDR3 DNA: TGTGCCAGCAGTAGGAGACAGGTATCCACTGAAGCTTTCTTT
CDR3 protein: CASSRRQVSTEAFF

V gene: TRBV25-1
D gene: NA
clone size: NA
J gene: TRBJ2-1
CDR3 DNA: TGTGCCAGCAGTGAATTGGGGGGTATCGGCAATGAGCAGTTCTTC
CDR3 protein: CASSELGGIGNEQFF

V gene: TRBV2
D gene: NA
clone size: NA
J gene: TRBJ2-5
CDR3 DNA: TGTGCCAGCCCTAAGACCGGGGGACAAGAGACCCAGTACTTC
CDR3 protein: CASPKTGGQETQYF

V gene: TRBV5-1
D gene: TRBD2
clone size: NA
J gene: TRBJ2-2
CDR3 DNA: TGCGCCAGCACGGAAGCGGGGCTCGGTTGGGACACCGGGGAGCTGTTTTTT
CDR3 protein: CASTEAGLGWDTGELFF

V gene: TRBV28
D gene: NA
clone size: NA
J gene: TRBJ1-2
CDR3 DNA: TGTGCCAGCACCTCTAGGGCAGGGCCCTTGCATGGCTACACCTTC
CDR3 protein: CASTSRAGPLHGYTF

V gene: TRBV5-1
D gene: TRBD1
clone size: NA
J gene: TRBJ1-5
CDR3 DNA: TGCGCCAGCAGCTTGGGGACAGGGGGCAATCAGCCCCAGCATTTT
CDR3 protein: CASSLGTGGNQPQHF

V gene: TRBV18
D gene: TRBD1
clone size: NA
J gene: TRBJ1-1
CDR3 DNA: TGTGCCAGCTCGCGACAGGGAGACACTGAAGCTTTCTTT
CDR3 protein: CASSRQGDTEAFF

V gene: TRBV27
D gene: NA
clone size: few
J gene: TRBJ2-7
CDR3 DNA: TGTGCCAGCAGTCGGGACATCGTCGAGCAGTACTTC
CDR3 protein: CASSRDIVEQYF

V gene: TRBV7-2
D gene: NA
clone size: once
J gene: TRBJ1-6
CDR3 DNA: TGTGCCAGCACCCTAGATTCACCCCTCCACTTT
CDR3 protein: CASTLDSPLHF

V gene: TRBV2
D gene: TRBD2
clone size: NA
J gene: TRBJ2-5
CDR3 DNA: TGTGCCAGCAGTGAACCGGCGGGAGGGCCCCAAGAGACCCAGTACTTC
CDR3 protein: CASSEPAGGPQETQYF

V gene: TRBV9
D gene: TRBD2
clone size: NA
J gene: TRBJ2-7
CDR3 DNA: TGTGCCAGCAGCGTAGCGGCTAGCGGAACCTACGAGCAGTACTTC
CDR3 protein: CASSVAASGTYEQYF

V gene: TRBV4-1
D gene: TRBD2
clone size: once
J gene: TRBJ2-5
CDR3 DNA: TGCGCCAGCAGCCCCCGGGGAGGGGAGGAGATGGAGACCCAGTACTTC
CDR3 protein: CASSPRGGEEMETQYF

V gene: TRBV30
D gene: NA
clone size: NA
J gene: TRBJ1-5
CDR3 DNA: TGTGCCTGGAGTGTATTCGGAGGCAATCAGCCCCAGCATTTT
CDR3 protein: CAWSVFGGNQPQHF

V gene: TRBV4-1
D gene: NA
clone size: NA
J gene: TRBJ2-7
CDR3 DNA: TGCGCCAGCAGCCAGGGGGGGACAGGACCCTACGAGCAGTACTTC
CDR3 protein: CASSQGGTGPYEQYF

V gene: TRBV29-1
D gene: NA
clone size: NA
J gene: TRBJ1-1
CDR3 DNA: TGCAGCGTTGAAGTAGGGGGAAAAGCTTTCTTT
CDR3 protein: CSVEVGGKAFF

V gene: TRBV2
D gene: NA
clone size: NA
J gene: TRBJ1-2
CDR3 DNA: TGTGCCAGCAGGGACAGATTAAACTATGGCTACACCTTC
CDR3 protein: CASRDRLNYGYTF

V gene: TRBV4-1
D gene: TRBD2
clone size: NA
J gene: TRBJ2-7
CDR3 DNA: TGCGCCAGCAGCCCCAACCCCGAGACTAGCGGGAGTATCCACGAGCAGTACTTC
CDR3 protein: CASSPNPETSGSIHEQYF

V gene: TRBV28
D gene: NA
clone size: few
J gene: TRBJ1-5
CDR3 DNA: TGTGCCAGCAGTTTATTAGCAATTTATAGCAATCAGCCCCAGCATTTT
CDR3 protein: CASSLLAIYSNQPQHF

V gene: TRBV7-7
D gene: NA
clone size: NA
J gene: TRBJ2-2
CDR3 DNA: TGTGCCAGCAGCCCCGTCGTCGGGGAGCTGTTTTTT
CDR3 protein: CASSPVVGELFF

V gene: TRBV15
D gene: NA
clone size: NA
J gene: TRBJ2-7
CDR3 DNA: TGTGCCACCAGCAGAGAAGATGGACTAAAAAGGTGGGAGCAGTACTTC
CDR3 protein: CATSREDGLKRWEQYF

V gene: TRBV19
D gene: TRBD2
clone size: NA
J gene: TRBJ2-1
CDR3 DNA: TGTGCCAGTAGTAGCCCCCTAGCGGAGCACTACAATGAGCAGTTCTTC
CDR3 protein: CASSSPLAEHYNEQFF

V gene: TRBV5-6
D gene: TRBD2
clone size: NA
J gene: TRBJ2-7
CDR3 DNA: TGTGCCAGCAGCTTGCGGACTAGCGCCGAGATCTACGAGCAGTACTTC
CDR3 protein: CASSLRTSAEIYEQYF

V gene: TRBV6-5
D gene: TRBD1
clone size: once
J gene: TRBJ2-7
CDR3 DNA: TGTGCCAGCCGCCGGACAGGGGAAGGGACCTACGAGCAGTACTTC
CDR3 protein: CASRRTGEGTYEQYF

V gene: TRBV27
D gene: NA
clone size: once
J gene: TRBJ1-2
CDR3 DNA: TGTGCCAGCAGTTTCGGGGCGGGATCATATGGCTACACCTTC
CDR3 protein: CASSFGAGSYGYTF

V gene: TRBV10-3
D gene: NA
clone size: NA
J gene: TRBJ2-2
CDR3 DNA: TGTGCCATCAGTGAGGCCCTCCTCGGGGACACCGGGGAGCTGTTTTTT
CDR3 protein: CAISEALLGDTGELFF

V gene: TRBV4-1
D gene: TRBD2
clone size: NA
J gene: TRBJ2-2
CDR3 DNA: TGCGCCAGCAGCCTAGGGATCGGGGGGGGAAAAGCCGGGGAGCTGTTTTTT
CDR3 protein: CASSLGIGGGKAGELFF

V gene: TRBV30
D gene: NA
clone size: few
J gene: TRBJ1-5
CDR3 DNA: TGTGCCTGGAGCAGGGATAGCAATCAGCCCCAGCATTTT
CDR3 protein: CAWSRDSNQPQHF

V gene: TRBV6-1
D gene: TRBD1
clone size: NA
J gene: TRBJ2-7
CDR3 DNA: TGTGCCAGCAGTGAAATCAGGGGACAGCGCCCTTCCGAGCAGTACTTC
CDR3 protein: CASSEIRGQRPSEQYF

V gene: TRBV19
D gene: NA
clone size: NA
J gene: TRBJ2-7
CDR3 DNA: TGTGCCAGTAGTATAGCTTGGACTCTGTCTTACGAGCAGTACTTC
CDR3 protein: CASSIAWTLSYEQYF

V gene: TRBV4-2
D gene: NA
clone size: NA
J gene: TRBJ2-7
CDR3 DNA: TGTGCCAGCAGCCAGGGTCGGGAGCTCGACGAGCAGTACTTC
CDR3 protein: CASSQGRELDEQYF

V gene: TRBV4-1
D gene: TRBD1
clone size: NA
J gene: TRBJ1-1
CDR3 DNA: TGCGCCAGCTCTCCCGGACAGGGTATCCCTGAAGCTTTCTTT
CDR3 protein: CASSPGQGIPEAFF

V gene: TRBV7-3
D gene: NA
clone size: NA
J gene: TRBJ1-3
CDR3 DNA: TGTGCCAGCAGCTTAGACCCTGGGCCCTCTGGAAACACCATATATTTT
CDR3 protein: CASSLDPGPSGNTIYF

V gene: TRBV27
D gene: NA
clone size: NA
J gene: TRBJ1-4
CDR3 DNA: TGTGCCAGCAGTTTAGTCGGGGGTGAAAAACTGTTTTTT
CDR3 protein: CASSLVGGEKLFF

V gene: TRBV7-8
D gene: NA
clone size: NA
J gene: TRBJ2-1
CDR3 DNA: TGTGCCAGCAGCTTAACGGCAGGGGTAGAGAATGAGCAGTTCTTC
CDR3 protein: CASSLTAGVENEQFF

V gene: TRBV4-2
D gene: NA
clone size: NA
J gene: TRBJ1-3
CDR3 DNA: TGTGCCAGCAGCCAGGGGCCTGGAAACACCATATATTTT
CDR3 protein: CASSQGPGNTIYF

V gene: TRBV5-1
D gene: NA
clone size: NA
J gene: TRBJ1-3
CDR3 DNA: TGCGCCAGCAGCTTTACAGCTGGACTCTCTGGAAACACCATATATTTT
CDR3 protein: CASSFTAGLSGNTIYF

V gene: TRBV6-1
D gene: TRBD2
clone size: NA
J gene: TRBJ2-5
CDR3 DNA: TGTGCCAGCAGTAGCGGGATGGTTGAGACCCAGTACTTC
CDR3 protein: CASSSGMVETQYF

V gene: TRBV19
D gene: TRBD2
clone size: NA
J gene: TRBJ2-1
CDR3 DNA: TGTGCCAGTAGTATCGGAGCGGGAGGCTACAATGAGCAGTTCTTC
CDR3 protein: CASSIGAGGYNEQFF

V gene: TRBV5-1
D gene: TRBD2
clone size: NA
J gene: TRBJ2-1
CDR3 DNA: TGCGCCAGCAGCTCGGGGACTAGCGTGGGAAATGAGCAGTTCTTC
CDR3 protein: CASSSGTSVGNEQFF

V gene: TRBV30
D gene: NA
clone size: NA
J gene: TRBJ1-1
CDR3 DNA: TGTGCCTGGAGTGTACCGAGAGGGAGAGCTTTCTTT
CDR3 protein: CAWSVPRGRAFF

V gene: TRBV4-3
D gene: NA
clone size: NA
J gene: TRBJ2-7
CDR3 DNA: TGCGCCAGCAGCCAGGCCGCGGGACAGAAAACCTACGAGCAGTACTTC
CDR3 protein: CASSQAAGQKTYEQYF

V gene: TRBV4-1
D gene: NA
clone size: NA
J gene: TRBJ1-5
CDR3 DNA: TGCGCCAGCAGCCATGTAGACACGAGCAGTCAGCCCCAGCATTTT
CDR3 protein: CASSHVDTSSQPQHF